The TCR beta chain under discussion was sequenced for a study of CD8+CD57+ T cells in acquired aplastic anemia. The overall study: Sorted CD4+ and CD8+ cells gave an average of approximately 3.4 ug of DNA. Study results and caveats: Both patients and controls carried the same twenty-nine CD8+ CDR3 sequences. Patient and control CD8+ Simpson's diversity was not significantly different.

Researchers used genomic DNA as the template to profile TCR beta VDJ and CDR3. Each CDR3 protein is one row after TCRdb ran MiXCR on the reads. The table records about 100,000 distinct CDR3 sequences, around 50% of them present only once. This CDR3 has 13 amino acids. Germline V gene data show CDR1 as GTSNPN and CDR2 as SVGIG (reference sequence). The germline V and J ends were trimmed by 0 bases and 9 bases, with 14 bases remaining between them. To note about this clonotype: The antigen is unknown.

The specimen was sorted CD4+, CD8+, or CD8+CD57+ T cells (not recorded which) from PBMCs. This receptor was obtained from a human donor in good health, serving as a control. The V gene is TRBV30, the J gene TRBJ1-1, with D tentatively TRBD1 (5 bases). The CDR3 here is CAWSVVLAGQAFF. The CDR3, as DNA: TGTGCCTGGAGTGTAGTGTTGGCAGGGCAAGCTTTCTTT.